The T cell receptor beta chain described here comes from a study of tumor-infiltrating lymphocytes in primary liver carcinoma. The authors made TCR beta cDNA from about 500 ng total RNA with a constant-region primer. Investigators got TCR beta libraries out of three nested multiplex PCR rounds, done with slightly modified ARM-PCR. The first two PCR rounds, roughly 10 cycles each, used TRBV1-TRBV30 forward primers and a C-beta reverse primer. A single record per CDR3 protein comes from TCRdb applying MiXCR to the multiplex PCR reads. The sample contains about 320,000 distinct CDR3 sequences, nearly 60% of which appear only once. This CDR3 is built from 15 residues. V lost 4 bases and J 1 base, leaving 13 bases between the germline ends. CDR1 is MGHRA and CDR2 is YSYEKL in the germline V gene. Germline DNA was also extracted, and blood RNA was taken from unsorted whole blood. As regards this clonotype: A clone one base away is much larger, so this may be a read error.

The receptor's source is a woman in her 30s with primary liver carcinoma and hepatitis B virus infection. The gene calls are TRBV4-1 and TRBJ2-5; D gene ambiguous. Sequenced: peripheral blood. CDR3 in amino acids: CASSRATQLQETQYF. The CDR3, as DNA: TGCGCCAGCAGCCGAGCTACACAGCTCCAAGAGACCCAGTACTTC.